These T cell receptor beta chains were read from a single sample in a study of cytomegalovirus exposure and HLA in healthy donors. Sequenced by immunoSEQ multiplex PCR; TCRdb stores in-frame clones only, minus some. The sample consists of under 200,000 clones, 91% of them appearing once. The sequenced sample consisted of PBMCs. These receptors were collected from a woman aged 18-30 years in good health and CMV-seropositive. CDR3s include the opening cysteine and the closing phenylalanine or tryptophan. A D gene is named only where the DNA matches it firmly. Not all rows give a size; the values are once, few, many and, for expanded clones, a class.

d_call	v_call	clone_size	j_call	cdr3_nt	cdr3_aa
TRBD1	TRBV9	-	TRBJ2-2	TGTGCCAGCAGCGGCCGACAGGGGGCCGGGGAGCTGTTTTTT	CASSGRQGAGELFF
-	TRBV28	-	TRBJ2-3	TGTGCCAGCAGTTTACAGGCCCCCGCGACGCAGTATTTT	CASSLQAPATQYF
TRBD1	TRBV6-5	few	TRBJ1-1	TGTGCCAGCAGTCCGACGACAGGGACGAACACTGAAGCTTTCTTT	CASSPTTGTNTEAFF
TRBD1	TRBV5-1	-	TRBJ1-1	TGCGCCAGCAGCTTGTTTCATACAGGGGAAGCTGAAGCTTTCTTT	CASSLFHTGEAEAFF
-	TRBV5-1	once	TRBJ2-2	TGCGCCAGCAGCTTGGTCCGAGCGGGCACCGGGGAGCTGTTTTTT	CASSLVRAGTGELFF
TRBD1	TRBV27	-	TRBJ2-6	TGTGCCAGCAGTTCTACAGGGGCTGGGGCCAACGTCCTGACTTTC	CASSSTGAGANVLTF
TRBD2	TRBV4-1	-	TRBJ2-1	TGCGCCAGCAGCCAACACATATCCGGGACTAGCGGGGGGGGTCTCGATGAGCAGTTCTTC	CASSQHISGTSGGGLDEQFF
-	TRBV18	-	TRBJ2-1	TGTGCCAGCTCACCGGGAGTGTCCCATGAGCAGTTCTTC	CASSPGVSHEQFF
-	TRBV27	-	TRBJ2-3	TGTGCCAGCAACCCGGAGGGCTTGTGGACAGATACGCAGTATTTT	CASNPEGLWTDTQYF
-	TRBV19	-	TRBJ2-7	TGTGCCAGTAGTGCTACAGGGGAAGCGGGCGCCTACGAGCAGTACTTC	CASSATGEAGAYEQYF
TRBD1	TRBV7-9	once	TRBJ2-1	TGTGCCAGCAGTCTTCGGGACAGATCATACAATGAGCAGTTCTTC	CASSLRDRSYNEQFF
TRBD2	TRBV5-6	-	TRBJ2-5	TGTGCCAGCAGCTTGCGCGCGGGGGGGTCAGAGACCCAGTACTTC	CASSLRAGGSETQYF
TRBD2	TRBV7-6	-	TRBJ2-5	TGTGCCAGCAGCTTAGCGGCGGTAGCGGGAGACTGGGGAGAGACCCAGTACTTC	CASSLAAVAGDWGETQYF
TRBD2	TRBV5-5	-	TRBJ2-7	TGTGCCAGCAGCGTGATGACTAGCGGGAGGGCCGACGAGCAGTACTTC	CASSVMTSGRADEQYF
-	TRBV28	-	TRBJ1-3	TGTGCCAGCAGTGCCAATGAGGGCGGAGGAAACACCATATATTTT	CASSANEGGGNTIYF
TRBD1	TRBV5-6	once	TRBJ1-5	TGTGCCAGCAGCTTGAGTGTTGGAACAGGGGGCAATCAGCCCCAGCATTTT	CASSLSVGTGGNQPQHF
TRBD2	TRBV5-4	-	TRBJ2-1	TGTGCCAGCAGCCCCGGGACTAGCGGGGGCCATGAGCAGTTCTTC	CASSPGTSGGHEQFF
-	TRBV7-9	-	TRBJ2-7	TGTGCCAGCAGCTCCAGGGGTACCGAGCAGTACTTC	CASSSRGTEQYF
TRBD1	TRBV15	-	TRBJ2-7	TGTGCCACCAGCAGAGCCGCGACAGGGATTTACGAGCAGTACTTC	CATSRAATGIYEQYF
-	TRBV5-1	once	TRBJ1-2	TGCGCCAGCAGCTTGGGCACAGGTCTAACGACTAACTATGGCTACACCTTC	CASSLGTGLTTNYGYTF
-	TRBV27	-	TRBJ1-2	TGTGCCAGCAGTTTCGGACAGACATATGGCTACACCTTC	CASSFGQTYGYTF
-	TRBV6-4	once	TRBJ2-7	TGTGCCAGCAGCTCCAGACTCTACGAGCAGTACTTC	CASSSRLYEQYF
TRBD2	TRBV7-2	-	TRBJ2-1	TGTGCCAGCAGCTTAGCGCGGGGACTAGCTGATGAGCAGTTCTTC	CASSLARGLADEQFF
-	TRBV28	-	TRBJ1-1	TGTGCCAGCAGTTCCCCGCAGGGTTTGGCTAACACTGAAGCTTTCTTT	CASSSPQGLANTEAFF
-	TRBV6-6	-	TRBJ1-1	TGTGCCAGCACCTACAGGGTCGGAGCTTTCTTT	CASTYRVGAFF
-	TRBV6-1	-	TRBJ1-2	TGTGCCAGCAGGGCCGGGTATGGCTACACCTTC	CASRAGYGYTF
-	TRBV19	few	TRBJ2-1	TGTGCCAGTACCGGACATCCCGACAATGAGCAGTTCTTC	CASTGHPDNEQFF
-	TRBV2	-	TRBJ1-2	TGTGCCAGCAGTGAAGCGGGTCGGCAGGGAGGTGGCTACACCTTC	CASSEAGRQGGGYTF
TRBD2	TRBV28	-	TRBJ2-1	TGTGCCAGCAGTTCGACTAGCGGGAGGCCGAGCTCCTACAATGAGCAGTTCTTC	CASSSTSGRPSSYNEQFF
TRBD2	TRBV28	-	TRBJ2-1	TGTGCCAGCAGGACGGGACTAGCGGTCTACAATGAGCAGTTCTTC	CASRTGLAVYNEQFF
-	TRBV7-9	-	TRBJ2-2	TGTGCCAGCAGCTTACCTGGGGAGCTGTTTTTT	CASSLPGELFF
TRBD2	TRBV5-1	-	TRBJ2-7	TGCGCCAGCAGGGAGCGACTAGCGGGGGCCTACTACGAGCAGTACTTC	CASRERLAGAYYEQYF
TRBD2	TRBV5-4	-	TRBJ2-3	TGTGCCAGCAGCTTGGCCTTGTCTAGCGGATTCACAGATACGCAGTATTTT	CASSLALSSGFTDTQYF
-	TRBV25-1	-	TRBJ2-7	TGTGCCAGCAGTGTAAGGGACACAACCTACGAGCAGTACTTC	CASSVRDTTYEQYF
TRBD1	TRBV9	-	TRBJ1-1	TGTGCCAGCAGCGGGACAGGGGGATTGAAGACTGAAGCTTTCTTT	CASSGTGGLKTEAFF
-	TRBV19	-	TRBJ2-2	TGTGCCAGTAGCTTGGGCCACCTCATGGCCGGGGAGCTGTTTTTT	CASSLGHLMAGELFF